A selection of T cell receptor beta chains follows, all from one sample in a study of cytomegalovirus exposure and HLA in healthy donors. This table comes from immunoSEQ multiplex PCR, and its TCRdb copy is limited to in-frame clones, with some not included. Here the sample spans approximately 120,000 clones, about nine tenths being singletons. Sequenced: PBMCs. These TCRs come from a woman aged 18-35 years in good health and CMV-seronegative. Each CDR3 is given with its conserved first and last residue.

J gene | V gene | CDR3 protein
TRBJ2-2 | TRBV19 | CASSIYRNANTGELFF
TRBJ2-4 | TRBV4-1 | CASSHDPGVKNIQYF
TRBJ2-3 | TRBV5-1 | CASSLAVLAGTDTQYF
TRBJ2-7 | TRBV25-1 | CASSEGQGFPLYEQYF
TRBJ2-1 | TRBV9 | CASSVGSSGLDNEQFF
TRBJ2-5 | TRBV2 | CASRKRGGTYETQYF
TRBJ1-1 | TRBV7-6 | CASSLGTGGRRTEAFF
TRBJ1-1 | TRBV7-9 | CASSLEQGEEAFF
TRBJ2-7 | TRBV7-9 | CASSAGLAGGGRSYEQYF
TRBJ2-1 | TRBV20-1 | CSAPRGTSLFF
TRBJ2-7 | TRBV18 | CASSPPGRAHEQYF
TRBJ2-7 | TRBV4-1 | CASSPGAASGSGEQYF
TRBJ2-7 | TRBV6-6 | CASSYLLKPSYEQYF
TRBJ1-2 | TRBV5-6 | CASSLAPSRRGGYTF
TRBJ1-4 | TRBV19 | CASSPAGEKLFF
TRBJ2-3 | TRBV5-1 | CASSLTLIISEPDTQYF
TRBJ2-3 | TRBV29-1 | CSTTGTGNRDTQYF
TRBJ2-5 | TRBV2 | CAGGTEETQYF
TRBJ2-1 | TRBV7-8 | CASSSRVAGGPNEQFF
TRBJ2-3 | TRBV9 | CASSVATGGLAASTDTQYF
TRBJ1-2 | TRBV11-3 | CASSLEQGVQGYTF
TRBJ2-1 | TRBV13 | CASSFSSGRAVDEQFF
TRBJ2-2 | TRBV12-1 | CASSSLDGGRGVPGELFF
TRBJ1-4 | TRBV19 | CASSPRGPREKLFF
TRBJ2-1 | TRBV5-1 | CASSLLAGVRNEQFF
TRBJ1-5 | TRBV7-8 | CASSLARENQPQHF
TRBJ2-1 | TRBV11-3 | CASSLGTANEQFF
TRBJ1-3 | TRBV11-2 | CASSPTSSGNTIYF
TRBJ1-2 | TRBV4-1 | CASSQEPQGPYGYTF
TRBJ1-3 | TRBV29-1 | CSAEGQNSGNTIYF
TRBJ2-3 | TRBV4-1 | CASSLTSTAVRADTQYF
TRBJ1-1 | TRBV29-1 | CSVPDTEAFF
TRBJ2-7 | TRBV27 | CASSPGTSGFSYEQYF
TRBJ2-7 | TRBV4-1 | CASSQESVRAPEQYF
TRBJ2-7 | TRBV11-3 | CASSWGDYEQYF
TRBJ2-3 | TRBV9 | CASSVGTSGIRDTQYF
TRBJ2-7 | TRBV12-2 | CASRTLGLAGGGAYEQYF
TRBJ2-3 | TRBV21-1 | CASSKLFGGMKADTQYF
TRBJ2-1 | TRBV5-1 | CASSDGTGRGYNEQFF
TRBJ2-3 | TRBV9 | CASSPRRAGSTDTQYF
TRBJ1-2 | TRBV6-1 | CASSTFGSGYTF
TRBJ1-1 | TRBV13 | CASSLALGRRTEAFF
TRBJ2-7 | TRBV7-2 | CASSLGFFGRALEQYF
TRBJ2-3 | TRBV29-1 | CSLTRQDTQYF
TRBJ1-2 | TRBV2 | CASRTQQRGGYTF
TRBJ1-2 | TRBV30 | CAWSSTETNYGYTF
TRBJ2-7 | TRBV5-6 | CASSGTSVTYEQYF
TRBJ2-1 | TRBV9 | CASSVAGTALGNEQFF
TRBJ2-1 | TRBV18 | CASSPPWLAGAYNEQFF
TRBJ2-1 | TRBV18 | CASSPGQVFQYEQFF
TRBJ1-1 | TRBV29-1 | CSVDRRMNTEAFF
TRBJ2-7 | TRBV5-1 | CASSTTYEQYF
TRBJ1-1 | TRBV5-4 | CASSGITGYTEAFF
TRBJ1-2 | TRBV28 | CASNLSGGYGYTF
TRBJ2-3 | TRBV27 | CASSSTTSAADTQYF
TRBJ2-5 | TRBV29-1 | CSVEEGFRGETQYF
TRBJ1-1 | TRBV14 | CASSYTVGTEAFF
TRBJ2-2 | TRBV7-6 | CASSLGGNTGELFF
TRBJ2-2 | TRBV10-2 | CASEAGAGELFF